This TCR beta chain was sequenced during a study of cytomegalovirus exposure and HLA in healthy donors. Germline CDR1 is ENHRY and CDR2 is SYGVKD. The length of the CDR3 is 15 residues. V lost 2 bases and J 0 bases, leaving 11 bases between the germline ends. This PCR relied on a set of 60 Vbeta primers and 13 Jbeta primers. Clones were read by immunoSEQ multiplex PCR, and TCRdb kept only the in-frame ones, dropping some. Of 110,000 or so clones in the sample, 60% to 80% were seen once. This TCR came from a man aged 25-40 years in good health and CMV-seronegative. Specimen: PBMCs. The genes are TRBV10-3 and TRBJ2-7; TRBD1 is a possible D gene (5 bases). The CDR3 is CAISERGGYSYEQYF. In DNA form, the CDR3 reads TGTGCCATCAGTGAGAGGGGTGGTTACTCCTACGAGCAGTACTTC.